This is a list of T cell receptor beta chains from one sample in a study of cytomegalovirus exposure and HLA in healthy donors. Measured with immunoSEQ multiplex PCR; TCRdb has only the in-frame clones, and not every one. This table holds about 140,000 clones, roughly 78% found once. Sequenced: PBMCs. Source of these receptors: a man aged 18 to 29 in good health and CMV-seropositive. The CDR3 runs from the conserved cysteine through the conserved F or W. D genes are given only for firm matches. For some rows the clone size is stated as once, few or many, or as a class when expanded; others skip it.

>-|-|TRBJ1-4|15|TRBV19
TGTGCCAGTAGTATGGGGGGACGCGCTAATGAAAAACTGTTTTTT
CASSMGGRANEKLFF
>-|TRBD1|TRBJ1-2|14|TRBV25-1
TGTGCCAGCAGTCCCACAGGGGTTTACTATGGCTACACCTTC
CASSPTGVYYGYTF
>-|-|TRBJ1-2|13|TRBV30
TGTGCCTGGAGTGATGGCGGTCCGAGCGGCTACACCTTC
CAWSDGGPSGYTF
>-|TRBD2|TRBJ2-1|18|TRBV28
TGTGCCAGCAGTTCCCCTCGACTAGCTCAAACCCCCTACAATGAGCAGTTCTTC
CASSSPRLAQTPYNEQFF
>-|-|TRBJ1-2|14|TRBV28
TGTGCCTCCCAGGCATCGATGTGGGACTATGGCTACACCTTC
CASQASMWDYGYTF
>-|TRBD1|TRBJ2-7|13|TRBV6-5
TGTGCCAGCAGTCCTCTGACAGGGCCCGAGCAGTACTTC
CASSPLTGPEQYF
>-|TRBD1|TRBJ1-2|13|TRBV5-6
TGTGCCAGCAGCTCCGACAGGGAGTTTGGGTACACCTTC
CASSSDREFGYTF
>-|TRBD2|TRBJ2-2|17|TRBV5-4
TGTGCCAGCAGCTTGGGGACTAGCGGGGCGAACACCGGGGAGCTGTTTTTT
CASSLGTSGANTGELFF
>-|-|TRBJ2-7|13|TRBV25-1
TGTGCCAGCAGTGCCGGGGACATCTACGAGCAGTACTTC
CASSAGDIYEQYF
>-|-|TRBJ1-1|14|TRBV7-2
TGTGCCAGCAGCACTCTAGCCGCCTACACTGAAGCTTTCTTT
CASSTLAAYTEAFF
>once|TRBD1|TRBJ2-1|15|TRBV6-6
TGTGCCAGCAGGGAGACGGGACAGAGATACAATGAGCAGTTCTTC
CASRETGQRYNEQFF
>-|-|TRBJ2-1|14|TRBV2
TGTGCCAGCACTCCGGACTCTTACTACAATGAGCAGTTCTTC
CASTPDSYYNEQFF
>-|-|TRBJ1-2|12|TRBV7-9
TGTGCCAGCAGCCCTTCAGGGGTGGGCTACACCTTC
CASSPSGVGYTF
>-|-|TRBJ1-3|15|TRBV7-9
TGTGCCAGCAGCCCTGACGGGAGCTCTGGAAACACCATATATTTT
CASSPDGSSGNTIYF
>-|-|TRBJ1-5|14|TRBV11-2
TGTGCCAGCAGCTTACAGGATAGCAATCAGCCCCAGCATTTT
CASSLQDSNQPQHF
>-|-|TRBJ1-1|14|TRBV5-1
TGCGCCAGCAGCTTGGGAGGAAGGGGAACTGAAGCTTTCTTT
CASSLGGRGTEAFF
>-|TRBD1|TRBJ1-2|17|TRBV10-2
TGCGCCAGCAGTGAAAGTATCGGACAGGGCCTAAACTATGGCTACACCTTC
CASSESIGQGLNYGYTF
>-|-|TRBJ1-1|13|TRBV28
TGTGCCAGCAGTTTGGAGGGGTGGGGAGGAGCTTTCTTT
CASSLEGWGGAFF
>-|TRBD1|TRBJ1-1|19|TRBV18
TGTGCCAGCTCACCCAAACGTCCGGGACAGGGGGCTTTGAACACTGAAGCTTTCTTT
CASSPKRPGQGALNTEAFF
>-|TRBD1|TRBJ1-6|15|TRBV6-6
TGTGCCAGCAGTTACCCCGACAGGGGCAATTCACCCCTCCACTTT
CASSYPDRGNSPLHF
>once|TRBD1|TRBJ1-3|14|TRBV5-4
TGTGCCAGCAGCGGACAGGGTATCCCAGACACCATATATTTT
CASSGQGIPDTIYF
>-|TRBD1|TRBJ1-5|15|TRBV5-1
TGCGCCAGCAGCTGGACAGGCAACCCGAATCAGCCCCAGCATTTT
CASSWTGNPNQPQHF
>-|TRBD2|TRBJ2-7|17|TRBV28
TGTGCCAGCAGTTTCCGAGGACTAGCGGGAGGGTATAAAGAGCAGTACTTC
CASSFRGLAGGYKEQYF
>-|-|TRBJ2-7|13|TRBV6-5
TGTGCCAGCAAAAGGCAGGGGAATTACGAGCAGTACTTC
CASKRQGNYEQYF
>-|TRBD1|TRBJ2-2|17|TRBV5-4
TGTGCCAGCAGCTTGCTCCCGGGACAGGTGAACACCGGGGAGCTGTTTTTT
CASSLLPGQVNTGELFF
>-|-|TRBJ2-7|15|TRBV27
TGTGCCAGCAGCCTGGATGGTGGGGGCAGGTATGAGCAGTACTTC
CASSLDGGGRYEQYF
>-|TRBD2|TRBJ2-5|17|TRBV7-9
TGTGCCAGCAGCGCTACACTAGCGGGAGGGCCCAAAGAGACCCAGTACTTC
CASSATLAGGPKETQYF
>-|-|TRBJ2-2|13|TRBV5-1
TGCGCCAGCAGTCGGTCGAACACCGGGGAGCTGTTTTTT
CASSRSNTGELFF
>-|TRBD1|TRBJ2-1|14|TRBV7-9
TGTGCCAGCAGCTTTACGACAGGGGAGAATGAGCAGTTCTTC
CASSFTTGENEQFF
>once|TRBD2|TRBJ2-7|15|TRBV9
TGTGCCAGCAGCCCGCGACTAGCGTCGACCTACGAGCAGTACTTC
CASSPRLASTYEQYF
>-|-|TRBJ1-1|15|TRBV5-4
TGTGCCAGCAGCTTTAATAGGGGTTGGGGCACTGAAGCTTTCTTT
CASSFNRGWGTEAFF
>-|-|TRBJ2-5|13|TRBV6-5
TGTGCCAGCAGTTACGGGCAGGGAGAGACCCAGTACTTC
CASSYGQGETQYF
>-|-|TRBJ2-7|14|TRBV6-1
TGTGCCAGCAGCTGGGACGGGAGCTCCTACGAGCAGTACTTC
CASSWDGSSYEQYF
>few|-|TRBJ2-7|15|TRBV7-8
TGTGCCAGCAGCTTATTTGGCGGAGTTACCTACGAGCAGTACTTC
CASSLFGGVTYEQYF
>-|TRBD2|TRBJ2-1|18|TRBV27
TGTGCCAGCAGTGGTTTGCCGGGACTAGCGGGAGTGTACAATGAGCAGTTCTTC
CASSGLPGLAGVYNEQFF
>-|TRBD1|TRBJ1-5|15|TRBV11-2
TGTGCCAGCAGCTCGACAGGGGCGAGCAATCAGCCCCAGCATTTT
CASSSTGASNQPQHF
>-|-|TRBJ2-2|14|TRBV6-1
TGTGCCAGCAGTGAAGCTTCGGACTCCGGGGAGCTGTTTTTT
CASSEASDSGELFF
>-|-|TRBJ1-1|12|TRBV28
TGTGCCAGCAGACGGGGTTACACTGAAGCTTTCTTT
CASRRGYTEAFF
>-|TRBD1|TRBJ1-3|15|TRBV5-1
TGCGCCAGCAGGGAGGACAGGGCTCGCGGAAACACCATATATTTT
CASREDRARGNTIYF
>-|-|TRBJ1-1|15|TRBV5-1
TGCGCCAGCAGATCCCCCTTCCGGGGGGACACTGAAGCTTTCTTT
CASRSPFRGDTEAFF
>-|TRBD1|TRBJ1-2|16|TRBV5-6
TGTGCCAGCAGCTTAGACAGGGGGCGGGTTATCTATGGCTACACCTTC
CASSLDRGRVIYGYTF